The entry below gives a single T cell receptor beta chain sequence along with its context. This clonotype was detected a few times. Its binding antigen is unknown. Base qualities were left out, and no much larger clone turns up one base away. CDR1 is given as SGDLS and CDR2 as YYNGEE, both from the germline V gene. The CDR3 sequence holds 15 residues, the cysteine and phenylalanine included. The kept DNA is CDR3 alone, 45 bases in frame from the first base. Trimming costs V 0 bases and J 10 bases, and their ends lie 17 bases apart. The data originate from a study of blood T cells in healthy people across ages (dated by TCRdb to the mid-2010s). About the full investigation: In model experiments, template switching captured about one uniquely barcoded TCR beta cDNA molecule for every two T cells. Age-related changes in TCR beta repertoire diversity were measured in the study by deep sequencing normalized with unique cDNA molecular identifiers. Using the same blood draw, the study looked at two additional independent replicas of 1 million unique cDNA reads for two donors, one aged 18 to 29 and the other aged 80 or older. To avoid experimental bias, donors of different ages were randomly spread across the sequencing lanes. The donors were split into four age groups: young (average about 15 years), middle-aged (39), aged (over 55) and long-lived (roughly 80). Broader findings and caveats from the paper: Bulk unsorted PBMC profiling prevented conclusive comparison of naive and antigen-experienced compartments. Estimates of total diversity based on one million sequenced T cells were considered lower bounds and underestimates. Observed TCR beta diversity correlated strongly with the percentage of naive T cells measured by flow cytometry. Compared with the aged group, more naive CD4+ T cells, fewer expanded clones and increased TCR diversity were shown by the long-lived group, suggesting age selection. Because the CMV infection status of the donors was unknown, age-related changes in expanded clonotypes may potentially have been confounded. As age increased, observed TCR beta diversity per million T cells dropped in a roughly linear way, and a significant reduction was already evident by age about 40.

The roughly 39 donors, aged 6 to 90 years, were systemically healthy Caucasian individuals from Russia. Around 10 milliliters of peripheral blood were collected from each donor into EDTA-treated Vacutainer tubes. Ficoll-Paque density-gradient centrifugation was used to isolate PBMCs, with at least 7 million per sample. Trizol reagent was used to extract total RNA from PBMCs, with at least 6 micrograms per sample. For every donor, flow cytometry on a PBMC aliquot measured the percentage of naive CD45RAhigh/CD27high T cells. Library construction relied on 5' RACE. Reads for this sample came from an Illumina HiSeq 2500. The second PCR ran for about 6 to 12 cycles and used a J-beta primer mix along with a sample-barcoded 5' primer. A unique molecular identifier was introduced onto each TCR beta cDNA molecule by a template-switch 5' adaptor carrying 12 random nucleotides. Each sample yielded at least 3 million CDR3-containing paired-end reads. The Mint cDNA synthesis kit, primed by a TRBC-specific oligonucleotide, was used to synthesize first-strand cDNA from all RNA. Following uracil-DNA glycosylase treatment, all cDNA underwent a first 18-cycle PCR with the universal primers M1SS and BC2_uni_R. The source study handled its data this way. Normalization of each sample was performed by random selection of 1 million high-quality reads, each carrying a distinct molecular identifier. Reads with shared molecular identifiers were discarded instead of being binned into consensus sequences. MiTCR, run with a Q25 quality threshold and the strictest error-elimination algorithm, handled CDR3 identification, clonotype clustering and error correction. Lower-bound total TCR beta diversity was estimated with a nonparametric unseen species model using Euler transformation. In-frame beta chains were kept once TCRdb had trimmed the public reads at Q25 with fastp and called clones with MiXCR. Entries that share a CDR3 protein sequence are merged under the most common genes and DNA. These V and J calls rely on TCRdb rather than the paper's analysis. This sample gives 540,000 or so distinct CDR3 sequences in total; around half of them show up just once. The ten largest clones take up roughly 24% of the sample.

The receptor's source is a man older than 75 in good health. The sequenced sample consisted of blood. The chain joins TRBV9 to TRBJ2-1; the D gene is possibly TRBD1 or TRBD2, with 5 bases matching each. The CDR3 here reads CASSVGPAEGNEQFF. The nucleotide sequence is given as TGTGCCAGCAGCGTAGGGCCTGCAGAGGGGAACGAGCAGTTCTTC.